This T cell receptor beta chain comes out of a study of T cell responses to AZD1222 COVID-19 vaccine. The method was immunoSEQ multiplex PCR; TCRdb's version includes in-frame clones alone and lacks a portion of them. Here the sample spans about 180,000 clones, roughly 88% being singletons. Study outcomes and limitations: Clonal diversity may have been underestimated in mostly white British donors. Only five or six AZD1222 recipients tested seropositive at baseline. Unmutated regions of variants are reportedly targeted by nearly half of spike-specific TCRs. The CD4 TCRs associated with vaccination extended across spike and predominated at 160-218 and 743-854.

The V end was cut by 0 bases, the J end by 4 bases, with 2 bases between. Looked up from germline, CDR1 is LGHDT and CDR2 is YNNKEL (reference sequence). The CDR3 has 12 amino acids. In this sample, this clone turned up a few times. Its target is not known. The chain couples TRBV3-1 (or the pseudogene TRBV3-2) to TRBJ2-3; no firm D call. This TCR was recovered from an adult who received the AZD1222 COVID-19 vaccine. The input for sequencing was peripheral blood, taken 28 days after the second AZD1222 dose. Here the CDR3 reads CASSQDPDTQYF. In DNA, the CDR3 is TGTGCCAGCAGCCAAGATCCAGATACGCAGTATTTT.